Presented here are 29 T cell receptor beta chains from one specimen sequenced in a study of blood T cell repertoires in COVID-19. Repertoires were generated with immunoSEQ multiplex PCR, while TCRdb's copy carries only in-frame clones and drops some. The sample records about 160,000 clones, roughly 79% being singletons. Sample: peripheral blood. The receptors were sampled from a woman of 80 years or more with acute or convalescent COVID-19.

The chain recombines TRBV15 with TRBJ2-7; the match to TRBD2 covers 10 bases. There are 14 residues in the CDR3. CDR1 LNHNV and CDR2 YYDKDF come from the germline V gene (reference sequence). V gave up 1 base and J gave up 7 bases; unmatched junction bases: 4. The CDR3 DNA reads as TGTGCCACCAGCAGAGGGAGCGGGAGGGTAGAGCAGTACTTC. This encodes CATSRGSGRVEQYF.

The rearrangement uses TRBV7-2 and TRBJ2-1, with 11 bases identical to TRBD2. CDR3 size: 19 residues. Germline V lookup: CDR1 SGHTA, CDR2 FQGNSA. V was clipped by 1 base and J by 0 bases; unmatched bases: 8. In DNA, the CDR3 is TGTGCCAGCAGCTTAGTAGGGACTAGCGGACCCCTCTCCTACAATGAGCAGTTCTTC. It encodes CASSLVGTSGPLSYNEQFF.

The chain couples TRBV19 to TRBJ1-2; 7 positions agree with TRBD1. The CDR3 extends over 14 amino acids. Losses at the gene ends were 1 base for V and 8 bases for J; bases not matched to a gene: 7. CDR1 is LNHDA and CDR2 is SQIVND in the germline V gene (reference sequence). Here the CDR3 reads CASSIVLRQGGYTF. CDR3 DNA sequence: TGTGCCAGTAGTATAGTCCTTCGACAGGGCGGCTACACCTTC.

This clone has just a few counts. The chain uses TRBV18 and TRBJ1-1; TRBD1 agrees at 10 bases. The CDR3 is made up of 15 amino acids. The germline V gene has CDR1 KGHSH and CDR2 LQKENI. V lost 6 bases, J lost 7 bases, and 11 bases stayed unmatched. The CDR3 sequence is CASSVLTGGESEAFF. DNA of the CDR3: TGTGCCAGCTCCGTGTTGACAGGGGGCGAGAGTGAAGCTTTCTTT.

The J gene is TRBJ2-1, the V gene TRBV12-5, with TRBD1 as a possible D gene (6 bases). From germline, CDR1 is LGHNT and CDR2 FRNRAP. The CDR3 loop spans 13 amino acids. V lost 1 base, J lost 7 bases, and 8 bases lay in between. CDR3 coding DNA: TGTGCTAGTGGTTTGGACAGGGTGAATGAGCAGTTCTTC. This encodes CASGLDRVNEQFF.

This chain joins TRBV6-5 and TRBJ2-1, with D perhaps TRBD2 (6 bases). The germline V gene has CDR1 MNHEY and CDR2 SVGAGI. V dropped 4 bases and J dropped 8 bases, with 18 bases sitting between them. The CDR3 contains 15 residues. CDR3 nucleotide sequence: TGTGCCAGCAGTTCCCCGTCGAGAGGAGGGTATGAGCAGTTCTTC. Amino acid sequence: CASSSPSRGGYEQFF.

The gene calls are TRBV29-1 and TRBJ1-1; D perhaps matches TRBD1 (5 bases). The CDR3 sequence is 13 residues long. Germline CDR1 SQVTM, CDR2 ANQGSEA. The V end was cut by 1 base, the J end by 1 base, with 7 bases between. Written as DNA, the CDR3 is TGCAGCGTTGAAGTACAGGAGAACACTGAAGCTTTCTTT. It codes for CSVEVQENTEAFF.

This chain joins TRBV19 and TRBJ2-7; tentative D call: TRBD2 (6 bases). Germline lookup yields CDR1 LNHDA and CDR2 SQIVND (reference sequence). This CDR3 spans 14 amino acids. V lost 6 bases to trimming and J lost 0 bases, with 12 bases between them. The CDR3 here is CASSGGGVSYEQYF. The CDR3 DNA follows: TGTGCCAGTAGCGGCGGAGGGGTCTCCTACGAGCAGTACTTC.

This chain uses TRBV5-1 with TRBJ1-4; D unresolved. The CDR3 loop spans 15 amino acids. Germline CDR1 reads SGHRS; CDR2 reads YFSETQ. V was shortened by 0 bases and J by 7 bases, with 13 bases between the two germline ends. In nucleotides, the CDR3 is TGCGCCAGCAGCTTGGCCCGACGACCGGGTGAAAAACTGTTTTTT. Translating gives CASSLARRPGEKLFF.

In its sample, this clone was seen a few times. The J gene is TRBJ1-5, the V gene TRBV3-1 (or the pseudogene TRBV3-2); a weak D match, TRBD1 (5 bases). CDR3 size: 14 residues. Trimming pared 1 base from V and 4 bases from J, leaving 8 bases between. Germline CDR1 reads LGHDT; CDR2 reads YNNKEL (reference sequence). This CDR3 is CASSQGGDNQPQHF. The CDR3 DNA reads as TGTGCCAGCAGCCAAGGGGGCGATAATCAGCCCCAGCATTTT.

The CDR3 DNA follows: TGCGCCAGCAGCCAAGCTCGCAGGGGCAGTGGAAACACCATATATTTT. The encoded protein is CASSQARRGSGNTIYF. The genes are TRBV4-3 and TRBJ1-3; D might be TRBD1 (6 bases). The V and J ends lost 1 base and 3 bases respectively, with 13 bases between them. CDR1 and CDR2 (germline): LGHNA, YSLEER. There are 16 residues in the CDR3.

This sequence joins TRBV3-1 (or the pseudogene TRBV3-2) and TRBJ1-1, with 7 bases identical to TRBD1. CDR3 size: 14 residues. Germline CDR1 and CDR2: LGHDT and YNNKEL (reference sequence). V gave up 4 bases and J gave up 2 bases; unmatched junction bases: 4. Here the CDR3 DNA reads TGTGCCAGCAGCCCCAGACAGGGAAACACTGAAGCTTTCTTT. Residues: CASSPRQGNTEAFF.

The chain joins TRBV5-4 to TRBJ1-2; TRBD1 aligns across 7 bases. The junction had 8 bases not matched to a gene; V was cut back by 0 bases and J by 9 bases. The CDR3 sequence is 14 residues long. Germline V gene sequence: CDR1 SGHNT, CDR2 YYREEE (reference sequence). The DNA of the CDR3 is TGTGCCAGCAGCTTGGGGGAACAGGGGTTTAGCTACACCTTC. Protein sequence: CASSLGEQGFSYTF.

V and J are TRBV5-4 and TRBJ2-3; a weak D match, TRBD2 (6 bases). CDR1 is SGHNT, CDR2 YYREEE, per germline (reference sequence). The CDR3 is 16 amino acids. The ends were cut back, 4 bases at V and 2 bases at J, with 17 bases in the middle. The chain's CDR3 is CASSPGGAGYTDTQYF. DNA for the CDR3: TGTGCCAGCAGCCCCGGCGGAGCGGGCTACACAGATACGCAGTATTTT.

The chain has TRBV7-2 and TRBJ2-7; a weak D match, TRBD2 (5 bases). CDR1 is SGHTA, CDR2 FQGNSA, per germline. With 1 base removed from V and 7 bases from J, the gap between germline ends came to 14 bases. The length of the CDR3 is 14 residues. The CDR3: CASSLELGPREQYF. CDR3 sequence (DNA): TGTGCCAGCAGCTTAGAACTAGGACCTCGAGAGCAGTACTTC.

The chain joins TRBV6-5 to TRBJ2-7; a weak D match, TRBD2 (6 bases). The CDR3 contains 13 residues. The V gene's germline CDR1 is MNHEY and CDR2 SVGAGI. Trimming took off 2 bases at V and 9 bases at J, with 14 bases between the two ends. The CDR3 protein is CASSYQEGVPQYF. The CDR3 nucleotides read TGTGCCAGCAGTTACCAGGAGGGTGTACCGCAGTACTTC.

This chain uses TRBV11-2 with TRBJ1-3; 9 bases agree with TRBD1. This CDR3 has 16 residues. Germline V lookup: CDR1 SGHAT, CDR2 FQNNGV. V trimming: 0 bases; J trimming: 3 bases; junction bases outside the gene matches: 3. The CDR3 sequence: CASSLEWTGVGNTIYF. CDR3 nucleotides: TGTGCCAGCAGCTTAGAATGGACAGGGGTTGGAAACACCATATATTTT.

The rearrangement uses TRBV7-9 and TRBJ1-1; the D gene is possibly TRBD1 (6 bases). Between the trimmed V and J ends, which lost 5 bases and 4 bases, there was a span of 17 bases. CDR1 SEHNR and CDR2 FQNEAQ come from the germline V gene (reference sequence). CDR3 length: 15 amino acids. The CDR3 DNA reads as TGTGCCAGCAGCCTAGAACAGGGAAGGGGCACTGAAGCTTTCTTT. This gives the protein CASSLEQGRGTEAFF.

CDR3 coding DNA: TGTGCCAGCAGTTACGATCGGAGTTTGAACACTGAAGCTTTCTTT. This gives the protein CASSYDRSLNTEAFF. V gene TRBV6-5 combines with J gene TRBJ1-1; the D is unclear. CDR1 MNHEY and CDR2 SVGAGI come from the germline V gene. The CDR3 runs to 15 residues. Trimming removed 2 bases from V and 0 bases from J, with 10 bases in between.

Here the CDR3 DNA reads TGTGCCAGTAGTGAATCCTGGGCCCAAGATTCACCCCTCCACTTT. Its protein is CASSESWAQDSPLHF. This rearrangement joins TRBV19 to TRBJ1-6; D unresolved. The CDR3 runs to 15 residues. The germline gives CDR1 LNHDA, CDR2 SQIVND (reference sequence). V shed 5 bases and J shed 8 bases, with 16 bases lying between them. The whole variable domain, remainder taken from reference TRBV19 and TRBJ1-6, is DGGITQSPKYLFRKEGQNVTLSCEQNLNHDAMYWYRQDPGQGLRLIYYSQIVNDFQKGDIAEGYSVSREKKESFPLTVTSAQKNPTAFYLCASSESWAQDSPLHFGNGTRLTVT.

This chain uses TRBV19 with TRBJ2-1, with 9 positions matching TRBD2. CDR1 LNHDA and CDR2 SQIVND come from the germline V gene (reference sequence). This CDR3 region has 13 residues. The J segment lost 10 bases and the V segment lost 6 bases, leaving 7 bases of the junction unmatched. In DNA, the CDR3 is TGTGCCAGTAGAGTAGCGGGAGACGTGGAGCAGTTCTTC. Protein product: CASRVAGDVEQFF.

This clone was detected only once. The V gene is TRBV7-9, the J gene TRBJ1-1; a possible D gene is TRBD1 (6 bases). V was trimmed by 3 bases and J by 4 bases, leaving 9 bases between them. Germline CDR1 and CDR2: SEHNR and FQNEAQ (reference sequence). The CDR3 is 13 residues long. The CDR3 here is CASSFTGPTEAFF. Here the CDR3 DNA reads TGTGCCAGCAGCTTCACAGGGCCCACTGAAGCTTTCTTT.

V and J are TRBV5-5 and TRBJ2-1, with 7 positions matching TRBD1. The CDR3 spans 15 residues. Germline lookup yields CDR1 SGHKS and CDR2 YYEKEE (reference sequence). After removal of 2 bases from V and 1 base from J, the junction contained 3 bases not matched to a gene. The CDR3 coding sequence is TGTGCCAGCAGCTTAGAGGACAGGTCCTACAATGAGCAGTTCTTC. This encodes CASSLEDRSYNEQFF.

In its sample, this clone was seen a few times. V and J are TRBV7-6 and TRBJ1-5, with D possibly TRBD1 on 5 matching bases. The CDR3 loop spans 16 amino acids. Germline V gene data show CDR1 as SGHVS and CDR2 as FNYEAQ. The V gene lost 1 base and the J gene lost 3 bases, with 13 bases spanning the gap. The DNA of the CDR3 is TGTGCCAGCAGCTTAGAAGTGGGGGGATCCAATCAGCCCCAGCATTTT. It encodes CASSLEVGGSNQPQHF.

The chain couples TRBV7-9 to TRBJ1-3; D not resolved. CDR1 is SEHNR, CDR2 FQNEAQ, per germline (reference sequence). This CDR3 is 14 amino acids long. V lost 1 base and J 2 bases, leaving 6 bases between the germline ends. This CDR3 reads CASSLGGAGNTIYF. CDR3 nucleotide sequence: TGTGCCAGCAGCTTAGGTGGAGCTGGAAACACCATATATTTT.

The gene calls are TRBV7-9 and TRBJ1-1, with a weak D call TRBD1 (5 bases). Looked up from germline, CDR1 is SEHNR and CDR2 is FQNEAQ (reference sequence). The V end was cut by 5 bases, the J end by 10 bases, with 14 bases between. The CDR3 sequence is 12 residues long. The CDR3 sequence is CASSRQGPGAFF. The DNA for the CDR3 is TGTGCCAGCAGCCGTCAGGGTCCCGGAGCTTTCTTT.

V is TRBV6-5 and J is TRBJ1-2; D uncertain. Germline CDR1 reads MNHEY; CDR2 reads SVGAGI. The CDR3 runs to 14 residues. Trimming removed 5 bases at V and 0 bases at J, with 10 bases between. The CDR3 region is CASSRTFSNYGYTF. CDR3 DNA: TGTGCCAGCAGTCGAACTTTCTCTAACTATGGCTACACCTTC.

The chain links TRBV5-1 to TRBJ2-7; the D gene is possibly TRBD1 (6 bases). Germline CDR1 and CDR2: SGHRS and YFSETQ. The CDR3 extends over 14 amino acids. Deletions cut 3 bases from V and 9 bases from J, with 19 bases between. This CDR3 is CASSSDRILRAQYF. CDR3 sequence (DNA): TGCGCCAGCAGCTCTGACAGGATCCTACGAGCGCAGTACTTC.

The chain is built from TRBV13 and TRBJ2-3; 9 bases align to TRBD2. The CDR3 has 17 amino acids. V was clipped by 5 bases and J by 2 bases; unmatched bases: 11. The germline V gene encodes CDR1 PRHDT and CDR2 FYEKMQ (reference sequence). The CDR3 DNA sequence: TGTGCCAGCAGCCCGGACCTCACTAGCGGGTTCACAGATACGCAGTATTTT. Translation: CASSPDLTSGFTDTQYF.